What follows describes a single T cell receptor (beta chain). TCRdb analysed the 5' RACE reads with MiXCR anew, one entry per CDR3 protein. The repertoire holds around 100,000 distinct CDR3 sequences, with 15% to 20% as singletons. The V and J ends lost 6 bases and 3 bases, in that order; junction bases with no gene match: 8. The CDR3 has 14 residues. CDR1 is DFQATT, CDR2 SNEGSKA, per germline (reference sequence). From whole blood left unfractionated, total RNA was extracted. This sample stems from a study of human T cells and chemical hapten exposure. The origin of this receptor is a human donor in good health. The V call is TRBV20-1, the J call TRBJ1-1; 9 bases are a match to TRBD1. Here the CDR3 reads CSATGGWMHTEAFF. The CDR3 DNA reads TGCAGTGCCACAGGGGGCTGGATGCACACTGAAGCTTTCTTT.